This passage covers 17 T cell receptor beta chains from one sample sequenced in a study of CD8+CD57+ T cells in acquired aplastic anemia. An expansion of CD8+CD57+ cells by flow cytometry had been shown in patients chosen for sequencing. TCR beta VDJ and CDR3 profiling used genomic DNA as template. TCRdb recomputed calls from the reads with MiXCR, one row per CDR3 protein. This sample has around 430,000 distinct CDR3 sequences, with around 30% found just once. Sequenced: sorted CD4+, CD8+, or CD8+CD57+ T cells (not recorded which) from PBMCs. The receptors come from a human donor with aplastic anemia.

This clonotype occurred a few times. In nucleotides, the CDR3 is TGTGCCCCCGGGACTAGCGGGAGAGAGCGGTACAATGAGCAGTTCTTC. Its protein product is CAPGTSGRERYNEQFF. The chain joins TRBV7-9 to TRBJ2-1; 14 bases are shared with TRBD2. The germline V gene has CDR1 SEHNR and CDR2 FQNEAQ (reference sequence). The junction had 10 bases not matched to a gene; V was cut back by 11 bases and J by 4 bases. The CDR3 contains 16 residues.

The table lists this clonotype with many counts. The gene calls are TRBV19 and TRBJ1-6, with D maybe TRBD1 (6 bases). The CDR3 totals 15 residues. V shed 6 bases and J shed 3 bases, with 12 bases lying between them. The germline V gene has CDR1 LNHDA and CDR2 SQIVND (reference sequence). DNA of the CDR3: TGTGCCAGTAGACCCGGGACAAACTATAATTCACCCCTCCACTTT. As protein: CASRPGTNYNSPLHF.

This chain links TRBV7-2 with TRBJ1-4; 11 nucleotides agree with TRBD1. With 4 bases clipped from V and 8 bases from J, the junction kept 0 bases outside the gene matches. There are 13 residues in the CDR3. Germline CDR1 SGHTA, CDR2 FQGNSA. CDR3 in amino acids: CASSWDRGEKLFF. The DNA of the CDR3 is TGTGCCAGCAGCTGGGACAGGGGGGAAAAACTGTTTTTT.

This clonotype was counted at least ten times. The chain uses TRBV19 and TRBJ2-1, with D perhaps matching TRBD2 (5 bases). There are 12 residues in the CDR3. V was shortened by 8 bases and J by 3 bases, with 8 bases between the two germline ends. CDR1 and CDR2 (germline): LNHDA, SQIVND (reference sequence). The CDR3 DNA is TGTGCCAGTCGACGGGACTACAATGAGCAGTTCTTC. Encoded protein: CASRRDYNEQFF.

This clonotype showed up just a few times. The genes are TRBV20-1 and TRBJ2-1; 11 bases align to TRBD2. This CDR3 is 14 amino acids long. With V trimmed by 3 bases and J by 8 bases, 6 bases remained unmatched. Germline V gene lookup returns CDR1 DFQATT and CDR2 SNEGSKA (reference sequence). CDR3 region: CSASTSGRLYEQFF. CDR3 nucleotides: TGCAGTGCTAGTACTAGCGGGAGATTGTATGAGCAGTTCTTC.

This clonotype was observed a handful of times. Since no conserved phenylalanine or tryptophan closes the CDR3, a read error is the likely cause. The rearrangement uses TRBV11-1 and TRBJ1-3; 7 bases line up with TRBD1. The CDR3 runs 16 residues. Germline V gene data show CDR1 as SGHAT and CDR2 as FQDESV (reference sequence). With V trimmed by 4 bases and J by 9 bases, 15 bases remained unmatched. The DNA of the CDR3 is TGTGCCAGCAGCTCTGGGACAGCCCCCGGTTCCAGCACCATATATTCT. It translates to CASSSGTAPGSSTIYS.

The V call is TRBV5-1, the J call TRBJ2-3, with TRBD2 identical over 8 bases. The ends lost 6 bases at V and 1 base at J; junction bases unmatched: 7. The germline gives CDR1 SGHRS, CDR2 YFSETQ. The CDR3 runs 15 residues. Written as DNA, the CDR3 is TGCGCCAGCACCATAGCGGGACCTGGCACAGATACGCAGTATTTT. Its protein product is CASTIAGPGTDTQYF.

The V call is TRBV2, the J call TRBJ1-5; D call uncertain. Per germline, CDR1 SNHLY and CDR2 FYNNEI. V shed 7 bases and J shed 14 bases, with 12 bases lying between them. The CDR3 totals 10 residues. DNA for the CDR3: TGTGCCAGCAACTCAGCCTACGAGCATTTT. Translating it yields CASNSAYEHF.

The chain is built from TRBV5-4 and TRBJ1-1, with unresolved D. The CDR3 loop spans 14 amino acids. The germline gives CDR1 SGHNT, CDR2 YYREEE (reference sequence). Between the trimmed V and J ends, which lost 3 bases and 0 bases, there was a span of 9 bases. The DNA of the CDR3 is TGTGCCAGCAGCTCAAACTGGATGAACACTGAAGCTTTCTTT. This gives the protein CASSSNWMNTEAFF.

This clonotype was seen at least ten times. The chain is built from TRBV20-1 and TRBJ2-5; D gene unclear. Trimming cost V 4 bases and J 3 bases, with 6 bases left between them. The CDR3 is made up of 11 amino acids. The germline CDR1 and CDR2 sequences are DFQATT and SNEGSKA (reference sequence). The DNA for the CDR3 is TGCAGTGCTACCTACGAAGAGACCCAGTACTTC. Protein sequence: CSATYEETQYF.

The chain is built from TRBV12-5 and TRBJ2-3; D might be TRBD2 (5 bases). CDR1 and CDR2 (germline): LGHNT, FRNRAP. The V end lost 6 bases, the J end lost 0 bases, and 7 bases lay between the germline ends. The CDR3 totals 13 residues. CDR3 residues: CASGPGSTDTQYF. The CDR3 DNA is TGTGCTAGTGGCCCGGGGAGCACAGATACGCAGTATTTT.

This clonotype appeared many times. The rearrangement uses TRBV20-1 and TRBJ2-3, with D possibly TRBD2 on 5 matching bases. Per germline, CDR1 DFQATT and CDR2 SNEGSKA (reference sequence). V dropped 8 bases and J dropped 4 bases, with 19 bases sitting between them. The CDR3 sequence is 14 residues long. The CDR3 bases are TGCAGTAGCCTTGTACGGGGAATAGCAGATACGCAGTATTTT. It codes for CSSLVRGIADTQYF.

This clonotype was detected many times. The gene calls are TRBV7-9 and TRBJ2-7; D tentatively reads TRBD1 or TRBD2 (6 bases each). CDR3 length: 13 residues. The germline gives CDR1 SEHNR, CDR2 FQNEAQ (reference sequence). The V end was cut by 5 bases, the J end by 6 bases, with 14 bases between. DNA for the CDR3: TGTGCCAGCAGCCTCACCGGGGGCTCCGAGCAGTACTTC. It specifies CASSLTGGSEQYF.

Ten or more counts support this clonotype. The junction does not match germline at one end; this may be a read error. This chain joins TRBV15 and TRBJ1-1, with D unclear. Germline V gene data show CDR1 as LNHNV and CDR2 as YYDKDF (reference sequence). The CDR3 loop spans 12 amino acids. The CDR3 here is CAASREEGGAFF. CDR3 coding DNA: TGTGCCGCCAGCAGAGAGGAAGGCGGAGCTTTCTTT.

This chain uses TRBV6-1 with TRBJ1-2; D uncertain. V was cut by 5 bases and J by 8 bases, with 3 bases left in between. From germline, CDR1 is MNHNS and CDR2 SASEGT. The CDR3 sequence is 9 residues long. This CDR3 reads CASSTGYTF. In nucleotides, the CDR3 is TGTGCCAGCAGTACAGGCTACACCTTC.

This chain connects TRBV2 to TRBJ1-2, with D possibly being TRBD1 (6 bases). V was cut by 5 bases and J by 2 bases, with 21 bases left in between. The germline gives CDR1 SNHLY, CDR2 FYNNEI. The CDR3 is made up of 17 amino acids. The CDR3 nucleotides are TGTGCCAGCAGTCGGGAGGGGGGTTACCGGACCAACTATGGCTACACCTTC. Its protein is CASSREGGYRTNYGYTF.

V is TRBV5-8 and J is TRBJ1-1, with D hard to call. Germline assignment: CDR1 SGHTS and CDR2 YDEGEE. The CDR3 sequence is 17 residues long. The V gene lost 0 bases and the J gene lost 0 bases, with 15 bases spanning the gap. The DNA for the CDR3 is TGTGCCAGCAGCTTGGTGACATTGGCTTCGATGAACACTGAAGCTTTCTTT. Its translation: CASSLVTLASMNTEAFF.